These 10 T cell receptor beta chains came from one sample sequenced in a study of shared clonotypes between healthy human individuals (dated by TCRdb to 2020 to 2022). The library was produced with the immunoSEQ multiplex PCR assay. In its TCRdb copy, this immuneACCESS table keeps in-frame sequences only and misses some clones. Where compared with another copy, unresolved V genes explain less than half of these, and the others have no known cause. The sample table lists about 2.1 million clones, about 92% of them with a count of one. Clones ranked in the top ten supply over 1.5% of the sample. For the CD8 naive samples, CD45RO-negative cells were positively selected for CCR7, yielding a CD45RA+CCR7+ population from which TemRA cells were excluded. The sequenced sample was naive CD8+ T cells from PBMCs. The meaning of the sample's cell subset or site label: CD45RA+CCR7+. The receptors derive from a young man in good health. Some clones in this sample may be carry-over from other donors' samples.

V usage is TRBV25-1 and J usage is TRBJ1-1; no reliable D call. CDR3 length: 14 residues. The germline V and J ends were trimmed by 8 bases and 2 bases, with 15 bases remaining between them. CDR1 is MGHDK and CDR2 is SYGVNS in the germline V gene. The CDR3 loop reads CASSFAGKNTEAFF. The CDR3 bases are TGTGCCAGCTCCTTTGCTGGGAAAAACACTGAAGCTTTCTTT.

In the case of this clone: Other DNA sequences in the sample encode the same CDR3. The chain links TRBV7-9 to TRBJ1-1; no definite D call. The CDR3 runs 12 residues. Trimming removed 2 bases from V and 4 bases from J, with 5 bases in between. CDR1 is SEHNR and CDR2 is FQNEAQ in the germline V gene (reference sequence). Here the CDR3 reads CASSLIPTEAFF. The CDR3, as DNA: TGTGCCAGCAGCTTAATCCCCACTGAAGCTTTCTTT.

This clone was observed once. This chain links TRBV28 with TRBJ2-2, with TRBD1 as a possible D gene (5 bases). The CDR3 spans 14 residues. V was pared by 8 bases and J by 1 base, with 11 bases between. CDR1 and CDR2 (germline): MDHEN, SYDVKM. The CDR3 region has the DNA TGTGCCAGCGGAAGACAGTTGAACACCGGGGAGCTGTTTTTT. The encoded protein is CASGRQLNTGELFF.

The chain combines TRBV7-9 with TRBJ1-4; TRBD1 is a possible D gene (5 bases). Between the trimmed V and J ends, which lost 4 bases and 6 bases, there was a span of 15 bases. Germline V gives CDR1 SEHNR, CDR2 FQNEAQ (reference sequence). This CDR3 is 15 amino acids long. DNA of the CDR3: TGTGCCAGCAGCTCGGACGGGACCGGATATGAAAAACTGTTTTTT. Translating gives CASSSDGTGYEKLFF.

This chain joins TRBV27 and TRBJ1-4; D perhaps matches TRBD1 (5 bases). This CDR3 has 14 amino acids. From germline, CDR1 is MNHEY and CDR2 SMNVEV (reference sequence). The V end was cut by 6 bases, the J end by 4 bases, with 12 bases between. The CDR3: CASSLIDSNEKLFF. For the CDR3, the DNA is TGTGCCAGCAGCCTTATTGACAGTAATGAAAAACTGTTTTTT.

CDR3 protein: CASSQERGQGSNTGELFF. CDR3 bases: TGCGCCAGCAGCCAAGAAAGGGGACAGGGGTCGAACACCGGGGAGCTGTTTTTT. This chain uses TRBV4-1 with TRBJ2-2; TRBD1 agrees at 10 bases. The CDR3 runs to 18 residues. CDR1 is MGHRA and CDR2 is YSYEKL in the germline V gene. V trimming: 0 bases; J trimming: 0 bases; junction bases outside the gene matches: 4.

This clone was recorded only once. V gene TRBV7-2 combines with J gene TRBJ2-7; D remains ambiguous. Trimming removed 0 bases at V and 2 bases at J, with 8 bases between. Germline CDR1 reads SGHTA; CDR2 reads FQGNSA. The CDR3 extends over 14 amino acids. The CDR3 region is CASSLAPETYEQYF. DNA for the CDR3: TGTGCCAGCAGCTTAGCGCCGGAAACCTACGAGCAGTACTTC.

The chain uses TRBV19 and TRBJ2-6, with 8 positions matching TRBD1. V lost 5 bases to trimming and J lost 2 bases; unmatched junction nucleotides: 5. The CDR3 covers 16 residues. CDR1 LNHDA and CDR2 SQIVND come from the germline V gene (reference sequence). CDR3 in DNA: TGTGCCAGTAGTTCAGGGGGCGCGGCTGGGGCCAACGTCCTGACTTTC. The encoded protein is CASSSGGAAGANVLTF.

This chain uses TRBV4-2 with TRBJ2-7, with D perhaps matching TRBD1 or TRBD2 (5 bases each). This CDR3 region has 15 residues. Trimming removed 0 bases from V and 3 bases from J, with 12 bases in between. Germline CDR1 and CDR2: LGHNA and YNFKEQ. CDR3 nucleotide sequence: TGTGCCAGCAGCCAAGAAGGGGACCGAGGCTACGAGCAGTACTTC. As protein: CASSQEGDRGYEQYF.

The chain uses TRBV28 and TRBJ1-4; D unclear. CDR3 length equals 13 residues. Trimming cost V 3 bases and J 6 bases, with 8 bases left between them. The germline gives CDR1 MDHEN, CDR2 SYDVKM. The CDR3, as DNA: TGTGCCAGCAGTTTGTACGGAGATGAAAAACTGTTTTTT. Translating gives CASSLYGDEKLFF.